This T cell receptor beta chain comes out of a study of graft-versus-host responses after intestinal transplantation. Study-wide results and limits: Early post-transplant HvG declines were associated with peak circulating GvH clone levels. Recipient bone marrow held GvH clones, some seen earlier in ileum or blood.

Generated by immunoSEQ multiplex PCR, the TCRdb table keeps only in-frame clones and is missing some. The sample includes under 20,000 clones, about two fifths of them seen just once. There were some 200,000 CFSE-labeled responder cells plated together with some 200,000 irradiated, violet-dye-labeled stimulator cells. The reaction was completed, and proliferating CFSE-low CD3+CD4+ and CD3+CD8+ responders were then sorted. This TCR was sampled from a human patient who received an intestinal transplant. Specimen: alloreactive CD8+ T cells from a mixed lymphocyte reaction culture, collected before intestinal transplant. Noted subset: CFSE-low proliferating T cells sorted from roughly six-day pre-transplant mixed lymphocyte reaction (GvH or HvG direction).

Here the CDR3 DNA reads TGTGCCAGCTCACCCCACACCTTC. It yields the protein CASSPHTF. V is TRBV18 and J is TRBJ1-2; D call uncertain. Trimming cost V 3 bases and J 12 bases, with 2 bases left between them. The CDR3 has 8 residues. The germline V gene encodes CDR1 KGHSH and CDR2 LQKENI.